A few counts support the clone carrying this TCR beta chain. What it binds is not known. This sample was included in a study of blood T cells in healthy people across ages. Notes on the study in general: In the absence of known donor CMV status, changes in expanded clonotypes were possibly confounded.

For the second PCR, which ran for roughly 7 to 11 cycles, a sample-barcoded 5' primer and a J-beta primer mix were used. TCRdb passed the 5' RACE reads through MiXCR, listing each CDR3 protein once. The sample yields approximately 960,000 distinct CDR3 sequences, about 28% seen once. The CDR3 contains 12 residues. The V gene lost 7 bases and the J gene lost 8 bases, with 14 bases spanning the gap. The germline CDR1 and CDR2 sequences are SQVTM and ANQGSEA. These data were likewise used in another study, on T cells of mothers and their children.

The sequence was collected from a woman in her forties in good health. The specimen sequenced was blood. The chain couples TRBV29-1 to TRBJ1-4, with D possibly TRBD1 on 6 matching bases. The CDR3 reads CSGGLGGEKLFF. CDR3 DNA: TGCAGCGGGGGGCTCGGCGGGGAAAAACTGTTTTTT.